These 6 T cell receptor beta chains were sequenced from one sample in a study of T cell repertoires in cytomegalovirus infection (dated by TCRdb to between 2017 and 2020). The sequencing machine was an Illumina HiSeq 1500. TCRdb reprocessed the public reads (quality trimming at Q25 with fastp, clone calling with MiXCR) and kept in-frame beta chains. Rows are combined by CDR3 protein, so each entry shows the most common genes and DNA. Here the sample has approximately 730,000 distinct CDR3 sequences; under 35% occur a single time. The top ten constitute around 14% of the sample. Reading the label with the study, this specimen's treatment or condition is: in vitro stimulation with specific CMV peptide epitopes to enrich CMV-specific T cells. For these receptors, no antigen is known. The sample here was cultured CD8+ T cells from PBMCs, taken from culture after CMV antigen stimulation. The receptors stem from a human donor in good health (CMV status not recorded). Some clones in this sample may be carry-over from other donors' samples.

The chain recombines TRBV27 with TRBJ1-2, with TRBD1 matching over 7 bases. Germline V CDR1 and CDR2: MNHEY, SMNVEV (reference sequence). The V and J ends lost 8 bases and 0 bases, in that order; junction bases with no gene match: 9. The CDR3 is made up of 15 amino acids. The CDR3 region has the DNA TGTGCCAGCCAAGACAGGGAATTCTCTAACTATGGCTACACCTTC. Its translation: CASQDREFSNYGYTF.

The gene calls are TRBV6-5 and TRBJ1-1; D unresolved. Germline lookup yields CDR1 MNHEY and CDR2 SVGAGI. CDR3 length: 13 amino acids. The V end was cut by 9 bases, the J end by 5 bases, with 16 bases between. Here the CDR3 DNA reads TGTGCCAGTTTCATCGGCCGCAGGACTGAAGCTTTCTTT. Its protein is CASFIGRRTEAFF.

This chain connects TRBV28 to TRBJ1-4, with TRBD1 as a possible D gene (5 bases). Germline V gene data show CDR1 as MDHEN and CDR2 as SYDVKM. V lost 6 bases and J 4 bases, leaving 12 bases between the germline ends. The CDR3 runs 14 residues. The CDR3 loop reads CASSLAGVNEKLFF. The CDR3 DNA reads TGTGCCAGCAGCCTCGCGGGGGTTAATGAAAAACTGTTTTTT.

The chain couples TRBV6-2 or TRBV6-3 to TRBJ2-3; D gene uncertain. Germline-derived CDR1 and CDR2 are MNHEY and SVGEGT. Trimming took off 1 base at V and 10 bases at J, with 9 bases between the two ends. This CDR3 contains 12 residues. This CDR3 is CASSYLLVAQYF. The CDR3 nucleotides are TGTGCCAGCAGTTACTTGTTGGTGGCGCAGTATTTT.

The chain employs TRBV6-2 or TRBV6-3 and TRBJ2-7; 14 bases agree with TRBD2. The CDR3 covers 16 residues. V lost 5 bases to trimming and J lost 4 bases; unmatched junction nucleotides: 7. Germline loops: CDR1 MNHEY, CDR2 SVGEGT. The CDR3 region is CASSRLAGGMSYEQYV. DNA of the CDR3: TGTGCCAGCAGTCGACTAGCGGGGGGGATGTCTTACGAGCAGTACGTC.

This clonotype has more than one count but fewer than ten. The CDR3 sequence: CASRGEGEKLFF. CDR3 DNA sequence: TGTGCCAGCAGGGGGGAGGGCGAAAAACTGTTTTTT. The rearrangement links TRBV9 to TRBJ1-4; TRBD1 might be the D (5 bases). The length of the CDR3 is 12 residues. The V gene's germline CDR1 is SGDLS and CDR2 YYNGEE. The ends were cut back, 5 bases at V and 8 bases at J, with 10 bases in the middle.